This T cell receptor beta chain comes out of a study of shared clonotypes between healthy human individuals. Study outcomes and limitations: An effect of sequencing depth on clonotype sharing among donors was expected.

The study ran the assay at deep level. DNA at around 210 ng, about 30,000 T cell genomes, went into sorted-subset replicate PCRs. Clones were sequenced by immunoSEQ multiplex PCR, and TCRdb holds only the in-frame ones, with some missing. The sample carries under 750,000 clones, around 77% recorded once. The split of CD4+ cells yielded CD45RA+ naive and CD45RA-negative memory subsets. As concerns this clone: Its target is unknown.

CDR1 is MDHEN, CDR2 SYDVKM, per germline. V lost 2 bases, J lost 4 bases, and 6 bases stayed unmatched. CDR3 length: 17 residues. Sequenced sample: memory CD4+ T cells sorted from blood. Subset in this sample: CD45RA-negative fraction. This receptor was identified in a woman aged 30 to 39 in good health. This chain joins TRBV28 and TRBJ2-2; TRBD2 matches 11 bases. The CDR3 protein is CASSLGLAGGPTGELFF. The CDR3 bases are TGTGCCAGCAGTTTAGGGCTAGCGGGAGGACCCACCGGGGAGCTGTTTTTT.